This T cell receptor beta chain was identified in a study of vaccination and CD4 T cells after COVID-19. Regarding the study as a whole: Detection of a median around 86% of reactive clones in convalescent patients was confined to the period after vaccination. When vaccine-specific clones from convalescent patients were examined, 304 of 307 were spike mono-reactive.

CDR1 SGHTA and CDR2 FQGTGA come from the germline V gene. Trimming removed 1 base from V and 2 bases from J; junction bases left unmatched: 2. The CDR3 is 15 residues long. This clonotype has a handful of counts. What it recognizes is unknown. The time point was: late sampling 161 to 241 days after vaccination in a few convalescent patients. The treatment here: approximately 9-day PBMC culture with coronavirus spike peptide pools or control peptides (ViraFEST assay). With the Oncomine TCR Beta short-read assay, DNA from cultured CD4+ T cells was sequenced. Genomic DNA was isolated from CD4+ T cells that had been cultured. A single record per CDR3 protein comes from TCRdb applying MiXCR to the PCR reads. The repertoire includes about 30,000 distinct CDR3 sequences, 35% to 40% of them detected once, and 3% to 4% sits in the top ten.

This receptor was identified in a human donor who had recovered from COVID-19. The chain joins TRBV7-3 to TRBJ2-1; TRBD2 matches at 7 bases. The source material was CD4+ T cells from blood, cultured in vitro, sampled about 7 months after SARS-CoV-2 vaccination. For the CDR3, the DNA is TGTGCCAGCAGCTTAAGGCGGGAGCCCTACAATGAGCAGTTCTTC. Protein sequence: CASSLRREPYNEQFF.